Presented here are 27 T cell receptor beta chains from one specimen sequenced in a study of cytomegalovirus exposure and HLA in healthy donors (dated by TCRdb to the late 2010s). Libraries came from the immunoSEQ multiplex PCR assay. For the multiplex PCR, a mixture combining 60 forward primers for TCR Vbeta segments and 13 reverse primers for TCR Jbeta segments was used. The table comes from immuneACCESS by way of TCRdb, which keeps in-frame sequences with V and J called. Part of the clones is missing from these tables; in studies checked, under half for an unresolved V gene and the rest for unknown reasons. The sample profile shows 190,000 or so clones; roughly 78% of them were found once. Under 0.75% of the sample is held by the ten biggest clonotypes. Input material: PBMCs. All receptors derive from a boy aged 5-17 years in good health and CMV-seronegative.

The V and J genes are TRBV11-2 and TRBJ2-1, with D perhaps TRBD2 (5 bases). V was clipped by 3 bases and J by 0 bases, with 9 bases between them. The CDR3 has 15 amino acids. Germline V CDR1 and CDR2: SGHAT, FQNNGV. The CDR3 DNA reads TGTGCCAGCAGCTTCGGACTGGACTCCTACAATGAGCAGTTCTTC. Protein product: CASSFGLDSYNEQFF.

This clone was detected once. The chain couples TRBV2 to TRBJ2-4; 11 bases are a match to TRBD2. CDR3 length: 14 residues. CDR1 is SNHLY, CDR2 FYNNEI, per germline. V lost 5 bases to trimming and J lost 8 bases; unmatched junction nucleotides: 5. As DNA, the CDR3 is TGTGCCAGCAGTTCCACTAGCGGGAGACACATTCAGTACTTC. This codes for CASSSTSGRHIQYF.

This chain uses TRBV29-1 with TRBJ2-7; D is unresolved. The CDR3 contains 12 residues. Germline V gives CDR1 SQVTM, CDR2 ANQGSEA. V was clipped by 4 bases and J by 0 bases, with 7 bases between them. DNA of the CDR3: TGCAGCGTTGTAGTTAACTCCTACGAGCAGTACTTC. Its protein product is CSVVVNSYEQYF.

The chain couples TRBV18 to TRBJ2-6, with D possibly matching TRBD1 (5 bases). Germline V lookup: CDR1 KGHSH, CDR2 LQKENI. The CDR3 runs to 17 residues. V was shortened by 3 bases and J by 1 base, with 13 bases between the two germline ends. The CDR3 DNA is TGTGCCAGCTCACCCCAGGGTCTCCTTTCTGGGGCCAACGTCCTGACTTTC. It codes for CASSPQGLLSGANVLTF.

The chain uses TRBV18 and TRBJ1-1; D is unclear. Trimming took off 9 bases at V and 0 bases at J, with 5 bases between the two ends. The germline CDR1 and CDR2 sequences are KGHSH and LQKENI. The CDR3 extends over 11 amino acids. The CDR3 sequence: CASSVNTEAFF. For the CDR3, the DNA is TGTGCCAGTTCCGTGAACACTGAAGCTTTCTTT.

A single count supports this clone. V usage is TRBV7-2 and J usage is TRBJ1-5; tentative D call: TRBD1 (6 bases). V shed 1 base and J shed 6 bases, with 10 bases lying between them. The CDR3 has 14 amino acids. CDR1 is SGHTA and CDR2 is FQGNSA in the germline V gene. This CDR3 reads CASSLGAGVQPQHF. The CDR3 DNA reads TGTGCCAGCAGCTTAGGGGCAGGGGTTCAGCCCCAGCATTTT.

The V and J genes are TRBV12-5 and TRBJ2-5; D uncertain. V was shortened by 6 bases and J by 1 base, with 9 bases between the two germline ends. This CDR3 has 13 residues. CDR1 and CDR2 from the germline V gene are LGHNT and FRNRAP. The CDR3 sequence is CASGPLSQETQYF. The CDR3 nucleotides are TGTGCTAGTGGCCCCCTTTCCCAAGAGACCCAGTACTTC.

Note on this clone: At one of its ends the junction is not consistent with the germline gene, which may arise from a read error. This chain joins TRBV7-9 and TRBJ1-5; 9 nucleotides match TRBD1. CDR3 length: 17 residues. CDR1 and CDR2 (germline): SEHNR, FQNEAQ (reference sequence). For the CDR3, the DNA is TGTTCCAGCAGCTCCACAGGGGGCCTCTGGGGCAATCAGCCCCAGCATTTT. Encoded protein: CSSSSTGGLWGNQPQHF. Filled out from reference TRBV7-9 and TRBJ1-5, the complete variable domain reads DTGVSQNPRHKITKRGQNVTFRCDPISEHNRLYWYRQTLGQGPEFLTYFQNEAQLEKSRLLSDRFSAERPKGSFSTLEIQRTEQGDSAMYLCSSSSTGGLWGNQPQHFGDGTRLSIL.

The rearrangement links TRBV19 to TRBJ1-2; the match to TRBD1 covers 10 bases. The V segment lost 7 bases and the J segment 4 bases; nucleotides outside the gene matches: 9. The CDR3 sequence is 15 residues long. CDR1 LNHDA and CDR2 SQIVND come from the germline V gene (reference sequence). The CDR3 is CASTHRDRGGYGYTF. Written as DNA, the CDR3 is TGTGCCAGTACCCATAGGGACAGGGGTGGCTATGGCTACACCTTC.

A few counts support this clone. J is TRBJ2-1 and V is TRBV29-1; 9 bases match TRBD2. CDR3 length equals 16 residues. Germline V gene lookup returns CDR1 SQVTM and CDR2 ANQGSEA. V shed 4 bases, J shed 0 bases, and the junction held 7 bases outside the gene matches. CDR3 sequence reads: CSVGLRSGSSYNEQFF. The CDR3 DNA follows: TGCAGCGTTGGACTCCGTAGCGGGAGCTCCTACAATGAGCAGTTCTTC.

The chain is built from TRBV2 and TRBJ1-2; tentative D call: TRBD1 (5 bases). Germline-derived CDR1 and CDR2 are SNHLY and FYNNEI. The CDR3 covers 14 residues. The V gene lost 1 base and the J gene lost 4 bases, with 10 bases spanning the gap. CDR3 protein: CASSEEGTLYGYTF. In DNA, the CDR3 is TGTGCCAGCAGTGAAGAGGGGACTCTCTATGGCTACACCTTC. Variable domain in full (rest from reference TRBV2 and TRBJ1-2): EPEVTQTPSHQVTQMGQEVILRCVPISNHLYFYWYRQILGQKVEFLVSFYNNEISEKSEIFDDQFSVERPDGSNFTLKIRSTKLEDSAMYFCASSEEGTLYGYTFGSGTRLTVV.

J is TRBJ1-1 and V is TRBV27; 9 positions match TRBD1. Germline-derived CDR1 and CDR2 are MNHEY and SMNVEV (reference sequence). V shed 3 bases, J shed 10 bases, and the junction held 9 bases outside the gene matches. The CDR3 sequence is 14 residues long. CDR3 nucleotide sequence: TGTGCCAGCAGTTTGACAGGGGGAAGTAGTCGAGCTTTCTTT. Protein sequence: CASSLTGGSSRAFF.

This chain links TRBV5-1 with TRBJ1-3; D ambiguous. V was trimmed by 4 bases and J by 0 bases, leaving 14 bases between them. Germline assignment: CDR1 SGHRS and CDR2 YFSETQ. The CDR3 contains 16 residues. CDR3 sequence: CASSPRVASSGNTIYF. The CDR3 DNA follows: TGCGCCAGCAGCCCGCGGGTTGCATCCTCTGGAAACACCATATATTTT.

For the CDR3, the DNA is TGTGCCAGCAGCCAAAGACGACAGGGGATTGAAGAGACCCAGTACTTC. It is translated as CASSQRRQGIEETQYF. The chain is built from TRBV14 and TRBJ2-5; 8 nucleotides match TRBD1. With V trimmed by 2 bases and J by 3 bases, 8 bases remained unmatched. Germline CDR1 is SGHDN and CDR2 is FVKESK. The CDR3 totals 16 residues.

The chain uses TRBV7-2 and TRBJ2-3; D is perhaps TRBD1 (6 bases). The CDR3 extends over 17 amino acids. V lost 5 bases, J lost 1 base, and 19 bases lay in between. CDR1 SGHTA and CDR2 FQGNSA come from the germline V gene. CDR3 in amino acids: CASSVGVGAGGTDTQYF. CDR3 nucleotide sequence: TGTGCCAGCAGCGTAGGGGTGGGGGCAGGGGGCACAGATACGCAGTATTTT. The variable domain in full, with the rest retrieved from reference TRBV7-2 and TRBJ2-3, is GAGVSQSPSNKVTEKGKDVELRCDPISGHTALYWYRQSLGQGLEFLIYFQGNSAPDKSGLPSDRFSAERTGGSVSTLTIQRTQQEDSAVYLCASSVGVGAGGTDTQYFGPGTRLTVL.

The chain carries TRBV7-9 and TRBJ1-4; D is uncertain. The CDR3 totals 15 residues. Germline CDR1 is SEHNR and CDR2 is FQNEAQ (reference sequence). The V and J ends lost 1 base and 7 bases respectively, with 13 bases between them. The CDR3 coding sequence is TGTGCCAGCAGCTTAGATTTTGATGCACTTGAAAAACTGTTTTTT. Translated, it gives CASSLDFDALEKLFF.

V gene TRBV25-1 combines with J gene TRBJ2-7; 9 positions agree with TRBD1. The J segment lost 3 bases and the V segment lost 6 bases, leaving 6 bases of the junction unmatched. Looked up from germline, CDR1 is MGHDK and CDR2 is SYGVNS. The CDR3 loop spans 14 amino acids. The CDR3 sequence: CASSAGTGHYEQYF. In DNA, the CDR3 is TGTGCCAGCAGCGCCGGGACAGGGCACTACGAGCAGTACTTC.

This clone was detected a few times. The rearrangement links TRBV6-1 to TRBJ1-1, with D possibly TRBD1 on 5 matching bases. V shed 1 base and J shed 4 bases, with 13 bases lying between them. CDR1 and CDR2 (germline): MNHNS, SASEGT. This CDR3 is 15 amino acids long. The DNA for the CDR3 is TGTGCCAGCAGTGAAGGCTTGGGGGGTGGCACTGAAGCTTTCTTT. Translation gives CASSEGLGGGTEAFF.

The genes are TRBV5-1 and TRBJ1-1; tentatively, D is TRBD1 (5 bases). Germline V gives CDR1 SGHRS, CDR2 YFSETQ. The CDR3 runs to 15 residues. The V end lost 3 bases, the J end lost 11 bases, and 23 bases lay between the germline ends. In DNA form, the CDR3 reads TGCGCCAGCAGCTGGGGGGAAGGGTTAAGGAGCGATGCTTTCTTT. This sequence encodes CASSWGEGLRSDAFF. The variable domain in full, with the rest retrieved from reference TRBV5-1 and TRBJ1-1, is KAGVTQTPRYLIKTRGQQVTLSCSPISGHRSVSWYQQTPGQGLQFLFEYFSETQRNKGNFPGRFSGRQFSNSRSEMNVSTLELGDSALYLCASSWGEGLRSDAFFGQGTRLTVV.

In this sample, this clone turned up once. The chain has TRBV5-1 and TRBJ2-7; D gene ambiguous. The CDR3 is 14 residues long. The V end was cut by 5 bases, the J end by 1 base, with 13 bases between. From germline, CDR1 is SGHRS and CDR2 YFSETQ. The DNA of the CDR3 is TGCGCCAGCAGACCTAAAACCGGGTCCTACGAGCAGTACTTC. Translated: CASRPKTGSYEQYF. Full variable domain (missing parts from reference TRBV5-1 and TRBJ2-7): KAGVTQTPRYLIKTRGQQVTLSCSPISGHRSVSWYQQTPGQGLQFLFEYFSETQRNKGNFPGRFSGRQFSNSRSEMNVSTLELGDSALYLCASRPKTGSYEQYFGPGTRLTVT.

As for this clone: Other DNA sequences of this sample code for an identical CDR3. V usage is TRBV4-1 and J usage is TRBJ1-1; a weak D match, TRBD1 (6 bases). CDR3 size: 15 residues. Germline CDR1 is MGHRA and CDR2 is YSYEKL. V lost 1 base and J lost 2, with 11 bases in between. The CDR3 protein is CASSQARGINTEAFF. CDR3 DNA sequence: TGCGCCAGCAGCCAAGCAAGGGGGATTAACACTGAAGCTTTCTTT.

This clone was counted only a few times. The chain uses TRBV27 and TRBJ2-1, with 8 bases identical to TRBD2. The CDR3 has 17 amino acids. With 3 bases clipped from V and 6 bases from J, the junction kept 13 bases outside the gene matches. Germline V gene data show CDR1 as MNHEY and CDR2 as SMNVEV (reference sequence). The CDR3 region has the DNA TGTGCCAGCAGTTTTGGGTTAGCGGGAACCCCGGGCAATGAGCAGTTCTTC. Its translation: CASSFGLAGTPGNEQFF.

V is TRBV27 and J is TRBJ1-1; 9 bases fit TRBD1. Germline lookup yields CDR1 MNHEY and CDR2 SMNVEV (reference sequence). This CDR3 is 14 amino acids long. With V trimmed by 6 bases and J by 4 bases, 6 bases remained unmatched. The CDR3 DNA is TGTGCCAGCAGCTTACAGGGGGCCGGCACTGAAGCTTTCTTT. It specifies CASSLQGAGTEAFF.

The V gene is TRBV7-2, the J gene TRBJ1-5; D is unclear. The CDR3 contains 13 residues. The germline CDR1 and CDR2 sequences are SGHTA and FQGNSA. Deletions cut 1 base from V and 11 bases from J, with 12 bases between. The CDR3 sequence is CASSLDRVAAQHF. The CDR3 DNA is TGTGCCAGCAGCTTAGATAGGGTAGCGGCCCAGCATTTT.

This clone was detected only once. V is TRBV6-1 and J is TRBJ1-2; TRBD1 aligns across 7 bases. V dropped 6 bases and J dropped 0; count of bases not matched to a gene: 1. The germline V gene has CDR1 MNHNS and CDR2 SASEGT. This CDR3 is built from 13 residues. The CDR3 DNA reads as TGTGCCAGCAGACAGGGGACTAACTATGGCTACACCTTC. Its protein product is CASRQGTNYGYTF.

This rearrangement joins TRBV6-4 to TRBJ2-7; TRBD1 aligns across 8 bases. Germline CDR1 MRHNA, CDR2 SNTAGT. The CDR3 sequence is 15 residues long. With 6 bases clipped from V and 5 bases from J, the junction kept 12 bases outside the gene matches. In DNA, the CDR3 is TGTGCCAGCAGCGCTAATTCAGGGGGCAAAAACGAGCAGTACTTC. It codes for CASSANSGGKNEQYF.

In this sample, this clone turned up a few times. The genes are TRBV4-3 and TRBJ1-1; 9 positions agree with TRBD1. Germline V gene sequence: CDR1 LGHNA, CDR2 YSLEER. V lost 3 bases, J lost 3 bases, and 11 bases stayed unmatched. The CDR3 totals 17 residues. CDR3 nucleotide sequence: TGCGCCAGCAGCCACGGACTAACAGGGGGCCGGGACACTGAAGCTTTCTTT. Amino acid sequence: CASSHGLTGGRDTEAFF.